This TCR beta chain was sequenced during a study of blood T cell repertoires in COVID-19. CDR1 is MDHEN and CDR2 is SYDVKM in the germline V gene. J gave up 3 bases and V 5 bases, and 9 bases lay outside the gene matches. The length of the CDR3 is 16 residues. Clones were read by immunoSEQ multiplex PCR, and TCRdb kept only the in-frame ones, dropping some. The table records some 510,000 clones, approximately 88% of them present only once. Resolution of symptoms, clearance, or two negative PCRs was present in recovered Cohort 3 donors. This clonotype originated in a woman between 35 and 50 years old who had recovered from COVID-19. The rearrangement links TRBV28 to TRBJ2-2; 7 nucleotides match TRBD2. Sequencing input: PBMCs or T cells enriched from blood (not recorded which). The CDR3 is CASSGSGGSDTGELFF. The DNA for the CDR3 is TGTGCCAGCAGTGGGTCAGGCGGGAGCGACACCGGGGAGCTGTTTTTT.